These 14 T cell receptor beta chains were all obtained from the same sample, sequenced in a study of cytomegalovirus exposure and HLA in healthy donors. This PCR relied on a set of 60 Vbeta primers and 13 Jbeta primers. Assay: immunoSEQ multiplex PCR; the TCRdb copy retains only in-frame clones and omits some. The sample yields approximately 130,000 clones, 76% seen once. Input material: PBMCs. These receptor sequences come from a female donor in good health and CMV-seropositive.

The rearrangement uses TRBV2 and TRBJ2-3; perhaps TRBD1 as D (6 bases). From germline, CDR1 is SNHLY and CDR2 FYNNEI. The CDR3 sequence is 16 residues long. V was trimmed by 3 bases and J by 2 bases, leaving 15 bases between them. CDR3 region: CASSEFPTGTTDTQYF. CDR3 coding DNA: TGTGCCAGCAGTGAGTTTCCAACAGGGACCACAGATACGCAGTATTTT.

This clone has only a few counts. The V and J genes are TRBV6-6 and TRBJ2-1; D is perhaps TRBD2 (6 bases). V lost 5 bases and J lost 6, with 17 bases in between. Looked up from germline, CDR1 is MNHNY and CDR2 is SVGAGI (reference sequence). CDR3 size: 15 residues. The CDR3 bases are TGTGCCAGCAGTAAAGGGTCGGGACTTACCAATGAGCAGTTCTTC. This sequence encodes CASSKGSGLTNEQFF.

The chain is built from TRBV5-6 and TRBJ1-2; 7 positions agree with TRBD1. The CDR3 runs 12 residues. Germline V CDR1 and CDR2: SGHDT, YYEEEE. The J segment lost 7 bases and the V segment lost 4 bases, leaving 4 bases of the junction unmatched. The CDR3 DNA reads TGTGCCAGCAGCCGTGACAGGGTTGGCTACACCTTC. It translates to CASSRDRVGYTF. The full variable domain, its missing parts supplied by reference TRBV5-6 and TRBJ1-2, is DAGVTQSPTHLIKTRGQQVTLRCSPKSGHDTVSWYQQALGQGPQFIFQYYEEEERQRGNFPDRFSGHQFPNYSSELNVNALLLGDSALYLCASSRDRVGYTFGSGTRLTVV.

The table lists this clone with a count of one. The chain recombines TRBV28 with TRBJ1-5; 7 nucleotides match TRBD1. In germline, CDR1 is MDHEN, CDR2 SYDVKM. Unmatched junction bases numbered 3, after V lost 3 bases and J lost 1 base. This CDR3 region has 15 residues. The CDR3 DNA is TGTGCCAGCAGTTTTACAGGGGAAAGCAATCAGCCCCAGCATTTT. It yields the protein CASSFTGESNQPQHF.

The chain carries TRBV5-1 and TRBJ1-6; D possibly corresponds to TRBD1 (5 bases). The CDR3 covers 14 residues. Germline-derived CDR1 and CDR2 are SGHRS and YFSETQ. V was cut by 4 bases and J by 9 bases, with 14 bases left in between. CDR3 amino acids: CASSETVPLSPLHF. The CDR3 region has the DNA TGCGCCAGCAGCGAGACAGTTCCCCTTTCACCCCTCCACTTT.

This chain uses TRBV7-9 with TRBJ2-2; D is undetermined. Germline CDR1 SEHNR, CDR2 FQNEAQ (reference sequence). This CDR3 contains 12 residues. Trimming cost V 9 bases and J 7 bases, with 12 bases left between them. The CDR3 coding sequence is TGTGCCAGTCAGCGCAGTCACGGGGAGCTGTTTTTT. Translation: CASQRSHGELFF.

The chain links TRBV7-2 to TRBJ2-2; 9 bases are shared with TRBD2. This CDR3 contains 15 residues. The germline V gene encodes CDR1 SGHTA and CDR2 FQGNSA. Trimming removed 2 bases from V and 7 bases from J; junction bases left unmatched: 5. The CDR3 region is CASSLSSGSRGELFF. The CDR3 DNA reads as TGTGCCAGCAGCTTAAGTAGCGGGAGCCGCGGGGAGCTGTTTTTT.

The chain is built from TRBV19 and TRBJ2-7; perhaps TRBD2 as D (8 bases). The germline V gene encodes CDR1 LNHDA and CDR2 SQIVND (reference sequence). Trimming removed 5 bases at V and 4 bases at J, with 15 bases between. The CDR3 totals 14 residues. The CDR3 sequence: CASSREGATYEQYF. The CDR3, as DNA: TGTGCCAGTAGTCGGGAGGGGGCAACTTACGAGCAGTACTTC.

The chain links TRBV21-1 to TRBJ2-3; the D call of TRBD1 is as the table states it, not checked on the DNA. TRBV21-1 is tagged as a pseudogene. The CDR3 length is 19 residues. The CDR3 spells CASSKKATFRDRITDTQYF. Here the CDR3 DNA reads TGTGCCAGCAGCAAAAAGGCGACCTTTCGGGACAGGATCACAGATACGCAGTATTTT.

CDR3 DNA sequence: TGTGCCAGCAGTTTGAGGGGGCGGGAGCCCCAGCATTTT. Its protein is CASSLRGREPQHF. The J gene is TRBJ1-5, the V gene TRBV27, with TRBD1 identical over 7 bases. Germline CDR1 MNHEY, CDR2 SMNVEV (reference sequence). V lost 3 bases and J lost 8; bases outside the gene matches: 4. This CDR3 contains 13 residues.

CDR3 sequence reads: CASSFLQGYTNQPQHF. The CDR3 nucleotides read TGTGCCAGCAGTTTTTTACAGGGGTATACCAATCAGCCCCAGCATTTT. This rearrangement joins TRBV28 to TRBJ1-5; 7 bases fit TRBD1. Unmatched junction bases numbered 8, after V lost 3 bases and J lost 3 bases. Germline V gene sequence: CDR1 MDHEN, CDR2 SYDVKM. This CDR3 has 16 amino acids.

In this sample, this clone turned up a few times. The J gene is TRBJ2-3, the V gene TRBV27; TRBD2 aligns across 7 bases. V was clipped by 0 bases and J by 1 base; unmatched bases: 19. CDR3 length: 21 residues. From germline, CDR1 is MNHEY and CDR2 SMNVEV (reference sequence). The CDR3 nucleotides are TGTGCCAGCAGTTTATCCGTGTATGGTACAGGAGGGCTAGCGGGCACAGATACGCAGTATTTT. It specifies CASSLSVYGTGGLAGTDTQYF.

This chain uses TRBV5-4 with TRBJ1-1, with D uncertain. Trimming took off 9 bases at V and 4 bases at J, with 19 bases between the two ends. CDR3 length equals 14 residues. Germline assignment: CDR1 SGHNT and CDR2 YYREEE (reference sequence). In DNA, the CDR3 is TGTGCCATCACAAATCGGGGTTGGGTCACTGAAGCTTTCTTT. Translation: CAITNRGWVTEAFF. The variable domain in full, with the rest retrieved from reference TRBV5-4 and TRBJ1-1, is ETGVTQSPTHLIKTRGQQVTLRCSSQSGHNTVSWYQQALGQGPQFIFQYYREEENGRGNFPPRFSGLQFPNYSSELNVNALELDDSALYLCAITNRGWVTEAFFGQGTRLTVV.

The rearrangement joins TRBV11-2 to TRBJ2-3, with a tentative D call TRBD1 (6 bases). V was pared by 3 bases and J by 3 bases, with 7 bases between. The CDR3 contains 13 residues. CDR1 and CDR2 (germline): SGHAT, FQNNGV. Written as DNA, the CDR3 is TGTGCCAGCAGCTTCGACAGGACAGATACGCAGTATTTT. It encodes CASSFDRTDTQYF. The whole variable domain, filled in from reference TRBV11-2 and TRBJ2-3, reads EAGVAQSPRYKIIEKRQSVAFWCNPISGHATLYWYQQILGQGPKLLIQFQNNGVVDDSQLPKDRFSAERLKGVDSTLKIQPAKLEDSAVYLCASSFDRTDTQYFGPGTRLTVL.